This is a list of T cell receptor beta chains from one sample in a study of CD8 T cells in ankylosing spondylitis. One entry per CDR3 protein, called by TCRdb with MiXCR from the 5' RACE reads. The sample records about 160,000 distinct CDR3 sequences, 9.8% being singletons. Sequenced input: blood, either unsorted or a sorted T cell fraction (not recorded which). These TCRs come from a female donor with ankylosing spondylitis or in good health (not recorded which). CDR3s include the opening cysteine and the closing phenylalanine or tryptophan. Each record gives: V gene, clone size, J gene, D gene, CDR3 protein, CDR3 DNA. A D gene is named only where the DNA matches it firmly. Clone sizes are given selectively: once, few, many, or a class where the clone is expanded.

TRBV7-3	many	TRBJ2-1	-	CASSPFNEQFF	TGTGCCAGCAGCCCGTTCAATGAGCAGTTCTTC
TRBV3-1	many	TRBJ2-3	-	CASSHGTDTQYF	TGTGCCAGCAGCCACGGAACAGATACGCAGTATTTT
TRBV7-6	-	TRBJ2-1	-	CASSLEDSSYNEQFF	TGTGCCAGCAGCTTAGAAGATAGCTCCTACAATGAGCAGTTCTTC
TRBV9	-	TRBJ2-1	-	CASTRGGSAHNEQFF	TGTGCCAGCACCCGAGGGGGGAGCGCCCACAATGAGCAGTTCTTC
TRBV27	few	TRBJ2-1	-	CASSRARDYNEQFF	TGTGCCAGCAGTAGGGCTAGGGACTACAATGAGCAGTTCTTC
TRBV6-2/TRBV6-3	many	TRBJ2-1	TRBD2	CASSGLAGAGEQFF	TGTGCCAGCAGCGGACTAGCGGGAGCCGGTGAGCAGTTCTTC
TRBV29-1	many	TRBJ2-3	-	CSVTQPTDTQYF	TGCAGCGTTACTCAACCCACAGATACGCAGTATTTT
TRBV28	few	TRBJ1-1	-	CASSMPSGTEAFF	TGTGCCAGCAGTATGCCCTCGGGCACTGAAGCTTTCTTT
TRBV7-8	many	TRBJ2-3	-	CASSSLSSDRFTDTQYF	TGTGCCAGCAGCTCCCTATCCTCAGATAGATTCACAGATACGCAGTATTTT
TRBV5-1	-	TRBJ1-1	-	CASSYRGENTEAFF	TGCGCCAGCAGCTATAGGGGTGAGAACACTGAAGCTTTCTTT
TRBV12-3/TRBV12-4	many	TRBJ2-3	-	CASTAGTSTDTQYF	TGTGCCAGCACCGCGGGGACTAGCACAGATACGCAGTATTTT
TRBV29-1	many	TRBJ2-3	-	CSVAGQSTDTQYF	TGCAGCGTTGCCGGACAGAGCACAGATACGCAGTATTTT
TRBV25-1	many	TRBJ2-5	-	CASSGTLEETQYF	TGTGCCAGCAGTGGAACCCTTGAAGAGACCCAGTACTTC
TRBV20-1	few	TRBJ2-5	-	CSATPRLAVQETQYF	TGCAGTGCGACCCCAAGGCTTGCGGTTCAAGAGACCCAGTACTTC
TRBV10-3	-	TRBJ2-2	-	CAISDGNTGELFF	TGTGCCATCAGTGACGGGAACACCGGGGAGCTGTTTTTT
TRBV10-3	many	TRBJ2-7	-	CAISEGLASYEQYF	TGTGCCATCAGTGAGGGGCTAGCTTCCTACGAGCAGTACTTC
TRBV20-1	few	TRBJ2-1	-	CSAPTQISYNEQFF	TGCAGTGCTCCGACTCAGATCTCCTACAATGAGCAGTTCTTC
TRBV29-1	many	TRBJ2-7	TRBD1	CSVGGQGAKAYEQYF	TGCAGCGTGGGTGGACAGGGGGCGAAGGCCTACGAGCAGTACTTC
TRBV7-2	few	TRBJ2-3	-	CASTLSGTSTDTQYF	TGTGCCAGCACCTTAAGCGGAACTAGCACAGATACGCAGTATTTT
TRBV6-2/TRBV6-3	-	TRBJ2-1	-	CATGTPAIF	TGTGCCACCGGGACGCCTGCGATCTTC
TRBV10-2	many	TRBJ2-7	TRBD2	CASSESGRVNEQYF	TGCGCCAGCAGTGAAAGCGGGAGAGTCAACGAGCAGTACTTC
TRBV29-1	many	TRBJ2-1	-	CSVGGGLTTYEQFF	TGCAGCGTTGGGGGAGGACTCACAACATATGAGCAGTTCTTC
TRBV9	many	TRBJ2-7	-	CASSVGTGLYEQYF	TGTGCCAGCAGCGTAGGAACAGGGTTGTACGAGCAGTACTTC
TRBV7-6	-	TRBJ2-7	-	CASSLDTGNEQYF	TGTGCCAGCAGCTTAGACACAGGGAACGAGCAGTACTTC
TRBV10-3	few	TRBJ2-7	TRBD1	CAISGGTGKTTYEQYF	TGTGCCATCAGTGGGGGGACAGGGAAAACTACCTACGAGCAGTACTTC
TRBV20-1	-	TRBJ2-3	-	CSALPELLNTQYF	TGCAGTGCCCTGCCGGAGCTTTTAAATACGCAGTATTTT
TRBV5-4	-	TRBJ2-1	TRBD1	CASSGADRGDEQFF	TGTGCCAGCTCAGGGGCGGACAGGGGAGATGAGCAGTTCTTC
TRBV19	many	TRBJ2-7	TRBD2	CASSIASGSGEQYF	TGTGCCAGTAGTATAGCTAGCGGGAGTGGCGAGCAGTACTTC
TRBV12-3/TRBV12-4	-	TRBJ2-5	TRBD2	CASSRTSGMETQYF	TGTGCCAGCAGCCGGACTAGCGGGATGGAGACCCAGTACTTC
TRBV4-3	many	TRBJ2-1	TRBD2	CASSQDGAGGEQFF	TGCGCCAGCAGCCAAGACGGGGCGGGAGGTGAGCAGTTCTTC
TRBV14	many	TRBJ2-7	-	CASSPSMSYEQYF	TGTGCCAGCAGCCCAAGCATGTCCTACGAGCAGTACTTC
TRBV4-1	few	TRBJ2-3	TRBD1	CASSQLSGQGWTDTQYF	TGCGCCAGCAGCCAATTATCCGGACAGGGGTGGACAGATACGCAGTATTTT
TRBV5-1	many	TRBJ2-7	-	CASSLYLLSEQYF	TGCGCCAGCAGCTTGTACCTGTTGAGCGAGCAGTACTTC
TRBV9	-	TRBJ2-2	-	CASSAVGVGTGELFF	TGTGCCAGCAGCGCCGTGGGGGTGGGAACCGGGGAGCTGTTTTTT
TRBV20-1	-	TRBJ2-1	TRBD1	CSARAGTGFYNEQFF	TGCAGTGCTAGGGCCGGGACAGGGTTCTACAATGAGCAGTTCTTC
TRBV6-1	few	TRBJ2-5	TRBD1	CATTTYRGQETQYF	TGTGCCACTACGACCTACAGGGGTCAAGAGACCCAGTACTTC
TRBV6-5	-	TRBJ2-7	TRBD2	CASSYGGDGYEQYF	TGTGCCAGCAGTTACGGGGGGGATGGGTACGAGCAGTACTTC
TRBV27	many	TRBJ2-7	-	CASSFKERTYEQYF	TGTGCCAGCAGTTTTAAGGAAAGAACCTACGAGCAGTACTTC
TRBV10-3	many	TRBJ2-1	-	CAISDMAGPDNEQFF	TGTGCCATCAGTGACATGGCGGGACCGGACAATGAGCAGTTCTTC
TRBV9	-	TRBJ2-1	-	CASSGKGYDEQFF	TGTGCCAGCAGTGGGAAGGGGTACGATGAGCAGTTCTTC
TRBV10-3	many	TRBJ1-2	-	CAIYRDNYGYTF	TGTGCCATCTACCGGGACAACTATGGCTACACCTTC
TRBV2	few	TRBJ2-2	-	CATWKTGELFF	TGTGCCACCTGGAAAACCGGGGAGCTGTTTTTT
TRBV4-3	many	TRBJ1-4	-	CASSQVLGMTEKLFF	TGCGCCAGCAGCCAAGTCCTGGGGATGACTGAAAAACTGTTTTTT
TRBV29-1	few	TRBJ2-5	TRBD1	CSVEHRGTEETQYF	TGCAGCGTTGAACACAGGGGGACGGAAGAGACCCAGTACTTC
TRBV29-1	many	TRBJ2-1	TRBD2	CSVPSGSSYNEQFF	TGCAGCGTTCCCAGCGGGAGCTCCTACAATGAGCAGTTCTTC
TRBV7-9	few	TRBJ2-7	-	CASSLLGGTGYSYEQYF	TGTGCCAGCAGCTTATTAGGGGGGACGGGGTACTCCTACGAGCAGTACTTC
TRBV29-1	few	TRBJ1-2	-	CSVPYGLGGYTF	TGCAGCGTCCCTTACGGCTTAGGGGGCTACACCTTC
TRBV28	few	TRBJ1-2	TRBD1	CASSPLRDRPDHGYTF	TGTGCCAGCAGCCCCCTGCGGGACAGACCGGACCATGGCTACACCTTC
TRBV29-1	many	TRBJ2-1	-	CSVEDQVVTYNEQFF	TGCAGCGTTGAAGATCAGGTGGTAACATACAATGAGCAGTTCTTC
TRBV4-1	few	TRBJ2-2	TRBD2	CASSQDGGLAGYTGELFF	TGCGCCAGCAGCCAAGATGGCGGCCTAGCGGGGTACACCGGGGAGCTGTTTTTT
TRBV28	few	TRBJ2-7	-	CASSLVRTTSVEQYF	TGTGCCAGCAGTCTAGTCCGGACTACCTCGGTGGAGCAGTACTTC
TRBV29-1	few	TRBJ2-5	-	CSVEVVMRRETQYF	TGCAGCGTTGAAGTGGTTATGAGGCGGGAGACCCAGTACTTC
TRBV4-3	many	TRBJ2-3	-	CASSQESVTDTQYF	TGCGCCAGCAGCCAAGAATCGGTTACAGATACGCAGTATTTT
TRBV12-3/TRBV12-4	many	TRBJ1-6	TRBD1	CASSLAGQGQSPLHF	TGTGCCAGCAGTTTGGCGGGACAGGGACAATCACCCCTCCACTTT
TRBV14	-	TRBJ2-1	-	CASSQGSRYNEQFF	TGTGCCAGCAGCCAAGGGAGCCGCTACAATGAGCAGTTCTTC
TRBV15	few	TRBJ2-1	-	CATSTARGDEQFF	TGTGCCACCAGCACCGCCAGGGGGGATGAGCAGTTCTTC
TRBV7-9	-	TRBJ2-1	TRBD2	CASSHDTLAGLYNEQFF	TGTGCCAGCAGCCACGATACACTAGCGGGACTCTACAATGAGCAGTTCTTC
TRBV29-1	many	TRBJ1-1	TRBD1	CSVGDRGRTTEAFF	TGCAGCGTTGGGGACAGGGGGCGAACTACCGAAGCTTTCTTT
TRBV9	-	TRBJ2-3	-	CASNTYGDTQYF	TGTGCCAGCAACACCTACGGGGATACGCAGTATTTT
TRBV28	few	TRBJ2-2	-	CASSPSFTAFTGELFF	TGTGCCAGCAGCCCTTCCTTTACGGCCTTCACCGGGGAGCTGTTTTTT